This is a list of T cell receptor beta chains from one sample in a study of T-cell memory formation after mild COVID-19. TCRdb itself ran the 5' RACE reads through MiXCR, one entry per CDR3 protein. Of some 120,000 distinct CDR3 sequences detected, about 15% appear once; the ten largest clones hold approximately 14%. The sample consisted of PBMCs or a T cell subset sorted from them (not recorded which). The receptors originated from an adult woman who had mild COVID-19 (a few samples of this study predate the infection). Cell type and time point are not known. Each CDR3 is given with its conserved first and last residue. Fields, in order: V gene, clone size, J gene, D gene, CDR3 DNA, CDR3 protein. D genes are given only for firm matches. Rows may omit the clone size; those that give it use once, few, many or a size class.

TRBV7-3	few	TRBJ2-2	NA	TGTGCCAGCAGCCCCGGACCCTCTACGGAGCTGTTTTTT	CASSPGPSTELFF
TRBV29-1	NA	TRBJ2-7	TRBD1	TGCAGCGCCGAAGGGACAGCAGACTACGAGCAGTACTTC	CSAEGTADYEQYF
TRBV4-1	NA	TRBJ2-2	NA	TGCGCCAGCAGCCAAAGGGCAGAGAACACCGGGGAGCTGTTTTTT	CASSQRAENTGELFF
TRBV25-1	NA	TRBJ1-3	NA	TGTGCCAGCAGCGTCATCTCTGGAAACACCATATATTTT	CASSVISGNTIYF
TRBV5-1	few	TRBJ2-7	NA	TGCGCCAGCAGCTTCGGGGACAACTACGAGCAGTACTTC	CASSFGDNYEQYF
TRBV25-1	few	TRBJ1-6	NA	TGTGCCAGCAGTGGGGCAGGGGATAATTCACCCCTCCACTTT	CASSGAGDNSPLHF
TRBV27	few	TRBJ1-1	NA	TGTGCCAGCTTCACGGGACTGAAGAACACTGAAGCTTTCTTT	CASFTGLKNTEAFF
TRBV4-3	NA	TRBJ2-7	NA	TGCGCCAGCAGACAAGACTCCGGACAATCCTACGAGCAGTACTTC	CASRQDSGQSYEQYF
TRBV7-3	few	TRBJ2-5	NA	TGTGCCAGCAGCCATGGGGGGGGCGCAGAGACCCAGTACTTC	CASSHGGGAETQYF
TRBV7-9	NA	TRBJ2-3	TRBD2	TGTGCCAGCAGCTTATTGGTGGGACTAGCGTTGACAGATACGCAGTATTTT	CASSLLVGLALTDTQYF
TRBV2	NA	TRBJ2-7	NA	TGTGCCAGCCGCACGGGGGTCTACGAGCAGTACTTC	CASRTGVYEQYF
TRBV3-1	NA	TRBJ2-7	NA	TGTGCCAGCAGCCAAGCTGGCCGCTACGAGCAGTACTTC	CASSQAGRYEQYF
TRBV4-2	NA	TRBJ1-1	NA	TGTGCCAGCAGCCAAGTTTCTCGGATCAGGGGCACGGACACTGAAGCTTTCTTT	CASSQVSRIRGTDTEAFF
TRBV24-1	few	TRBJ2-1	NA	TGTGCCACCAGTGATACCGGGACTTTCTACAATGAGCAGTTCTTC	CATSDTGTFYNEQFF
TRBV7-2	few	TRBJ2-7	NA	TGTGCCAGCACCCAGGGGATCTGGGGCTACGAGCAGTACTTC	CASTQGIWGYEQYF
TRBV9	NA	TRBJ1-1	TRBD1	TGTGCCAGCAGCAAGAGGGACAGGGGCAACACTGAAGCTTTCTTT	CASSKRDRGNTEAFF
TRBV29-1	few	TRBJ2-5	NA	TGCAGCGTAGCAAGCCAGCTAGGACAAGAGACCCAGTACTTC	CSVASQLGQETQYF
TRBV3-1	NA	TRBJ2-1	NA	TGTGCCAGCAGCCAACAGGGCACCTACAATGAGCAGTTCTTC	CASSQQGTYNEQFF
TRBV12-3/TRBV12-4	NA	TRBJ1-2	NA	TGTGCCAGCAGTTTGGCCCCCCGCTATGGCTACACCTTC	CASSLAPRYGYTF
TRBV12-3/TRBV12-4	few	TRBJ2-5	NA	TGTGCCAGCAGTGCCTACAGTGCTGGGGGAGAGACCCAGTACTTC	CASSAYSAGGETQYF
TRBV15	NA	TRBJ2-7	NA	TGTGCCACCAGCAGAGCCGGTGCGAATGCCGAGCAGTACTTC	CATSRAGANAEQYF
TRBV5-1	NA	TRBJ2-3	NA	TGCGCCAGCAGCTGGGGCAGGGATGGTCGTACAGATACGCAGTATTTT	CASSWGRDGRTDTQYF
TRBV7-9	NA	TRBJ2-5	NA	TGTGCCAGCAGCCAAAACTCCCAAGAGACCCAGTACTTC	CASSQNSQETQYF
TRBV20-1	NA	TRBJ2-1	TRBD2	TGCAGTGCTAGGGCCCCAGTAGCGGGTCAGGTGGACAATGAGCAGTTCTTC	CSARAPVAGQVDNEQFF
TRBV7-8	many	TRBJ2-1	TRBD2	TGTGCCAGCAGCAGCCAGCGACCGGGACTAGCGGGCGATAATGAGCAGTTCTTC	CASSSQRPGLAGDNEQFF
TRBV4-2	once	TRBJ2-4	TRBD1	TGTGCCAGCAGCTTCAGGGGGTCTCTAGCCAAAAACATTCAGTACTTC	CASSFRGSLAKNIQYF
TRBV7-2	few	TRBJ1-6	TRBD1	TGTGCCAGCAGCCAGGGGGGGCTCGGTTCACCCCTCCACTTT	CASSQGGLGSPLHF
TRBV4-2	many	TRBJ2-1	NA	TGTGCCAGCAGCCAATTCACTACGATTTACAATGAGCAGTTCTTC	CASSQFTTIYNEQFF
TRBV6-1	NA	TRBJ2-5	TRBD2	TGTGCCAGCAGTAAACAGAGCCTAGCGGAGCCCCAGTACTTC	CASSKQSLAEPQYF
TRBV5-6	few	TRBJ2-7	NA	TGTGCCAGCAGCCCCATGGCAACCTACGAGCAGTACTTC	CASSPMATYEQYF
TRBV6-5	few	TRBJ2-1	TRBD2	TGTGCCAGCAGAACCGGGACTAGCGGGACTCCCCATACCGTATTC	CASRTGTSGTPHTVF
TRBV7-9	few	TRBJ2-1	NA	TGTGCCAGCAGCTCCGATATCTACAATGAGCAGTTCTTC	CASSSDIYNEQFF
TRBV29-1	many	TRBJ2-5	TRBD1	TGCAGCGCCACAGGGGGCCCTTTCCAAGAGACCCAGTACTTC	CSATGGPFQETQYF
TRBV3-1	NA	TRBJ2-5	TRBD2	TGTGCCAGCAGCCAAGATGCGACTAGCGCAAGCCAAGAGACCCAGTACTTC	CASSQDATSASQETQYF
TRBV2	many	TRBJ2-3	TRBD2	TGTGCCTCCTCGGCGGTTAGCGGGGCAGATACGCAGTATTTT	CASSAVSGADTQYF
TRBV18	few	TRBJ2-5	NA	TGTGCCAGCGGAGGGGGCAGCGGAGAGACCCAGTACTTC	CASGGGSGETQYF
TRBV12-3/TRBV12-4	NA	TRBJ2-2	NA	TGTGCCAGCAGTTTAGTAGAGAACACCGGGGAGCTGTTTTTT	CASSLVENTGELFF
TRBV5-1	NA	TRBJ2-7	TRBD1	TGCGCCAGCAGCGCCCGGACAGGGTATAAAGACGAGCAGTACTTC	CASSARTGYKDEQYF
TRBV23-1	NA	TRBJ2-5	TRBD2	TGCGCCAGCAGTCAATCCCGAGGGGCTAGCGGGAGAGAAGAGACCCAGTACTTC	CASSQSRGASGREETQYF
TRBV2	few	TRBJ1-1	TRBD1	TGTGCCAGCAGTTTAACCGGGACAGGGGGCCGGGGCACTGAAGCTTTCTTT	CASSLTGTGGRGTEAFF
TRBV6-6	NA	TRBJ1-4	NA	TGTGCCAGCAGTTACCCGAGTTGGGGAGGTGAAAAACTGTTTTTT	CASSYPSWGGEKLFF
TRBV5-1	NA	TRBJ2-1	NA	TGCGCCAGCAGCTTCACCGGGACGGAAAACAATGAGCAGTTCTTC	CASSFTGTENNEQFF
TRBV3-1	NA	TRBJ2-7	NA	TGTGCCAGCAGCCAAGAGGGGGACTCGAGCTCCTACGAGCAGTACTTC	CASSQEGDSSSYEQYF
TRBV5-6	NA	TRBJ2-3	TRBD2	TGTGCCAGCAGCCCGGCCGTCGGACTAGCGGGGTTCTCAACTAGCACAGATACGCAGTATTTT	CASSPAVGLAGFSTSTDTQYF
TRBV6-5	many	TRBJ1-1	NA	TGTGCCAGCAGTGTGGGGGGGTCCCCTGAAGCTTTCTTT	CASSVGGSPEAFF
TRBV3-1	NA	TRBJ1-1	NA	TGTGCCAGCAGCCAGCTGGGGAACACTGAAGCTTTCTTT	CASSQLGNTEAFF
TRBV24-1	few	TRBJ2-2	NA	TGTGCCACCAGTGATACGGGAGTTAGTCCCACCGGGGAGCTGTTTTTT	CATSDTGVSPTGELFF
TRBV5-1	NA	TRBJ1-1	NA	TGCGCCAGCAGCCTACAGAGTCAGTCTGAAGCTTTCTTT	CASSLQSQSEAFF
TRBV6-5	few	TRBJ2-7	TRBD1	TGTGCCAGCAGTTACCCAACTCAGGGGGCTCTGTCCGAGCAGTACTTC	CASSYPTQGALSEQYF
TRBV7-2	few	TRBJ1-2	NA	TGTGCCAGCAGCTTACGGGCCTATGGCTACACCTTC	CASSLRAYGYTF
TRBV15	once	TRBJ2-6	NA	TGTGCCACCAGCCACAAGGTTATGGATCGCTCTGGGGCCAACGTCCTGACTTTC	CATSHKVMDRSGANVLTF
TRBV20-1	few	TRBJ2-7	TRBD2	TGCAGTGCGCGGACTAGCGGGCTCTACGAGCAGTACTTC	CSARTSGLYEQYF
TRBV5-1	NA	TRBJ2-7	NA	TGCGCCAGCAGCAAGGATGGGACAAGTCGCTACGAGCAGTACTTC	CASSKDGTSRYEQYF
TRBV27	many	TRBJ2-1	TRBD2	TGTGCCAGCAGTTTGGGAGGGTACGATGAGCAGTTCTTC	CASSLGGYDEQFF
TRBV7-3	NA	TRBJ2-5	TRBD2	TGTGCCAGCAGCTTATCGACTAGCGGGCCTAAGGACTTC	CASSLSTSGPKDF
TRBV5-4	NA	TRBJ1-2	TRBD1	TGTGCCAGCAGCAGCACCGGGACAGGGGACGGCTACACCTTC	CASSSTGTGDGYTF
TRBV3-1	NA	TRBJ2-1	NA	TGTGCCAGCAGCCAAGTTTCTTACAGCTCCTACAATGAGCAGTTCTTC	CASSQVSYSSYNEQFF
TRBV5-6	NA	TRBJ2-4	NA	TGTGCCAGCAGCTACAGGATGGCCAAAAACATTCAGTACTTC	CASSYRMAKNIQYF
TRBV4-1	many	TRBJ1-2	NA	TGCGCCAGCAGCCAAGATACGGGGGGCTATGGCTACACCTTC	CASSQDTGGYGYTF
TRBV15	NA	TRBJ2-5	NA	TGTGCCACCAGCAGCGTCGAGGGGGAGACCCAGTACTTC	CATSSVEGETQYF